The clone carrying this T cell receptor (beta chain) has a count of ten or more. The antigen is unknown. MiXCR was run by TCRdb on the RACE reads, yielding one entry per CDR3 protein. The table lists about 98,000 distinct CDR3 sequences, 11% of them singletons. This record comes from a study of human T cells and chemical hapten exposure. Study in general: Patients' scalps got diphenylcyclopropenone weekly throughout the approximately 23-week study. TCR yields per sample varied mostly from small pooled library volume differences.

Study-wide findings and caveats: TCRs exceeding a frequency of 1 in 1000 stayed unchanged under DPC sensitization.

Regarding time point: pre-sensitization, week 0. Treatment indicated: therapeutic diphenylcyclopropenone sensitization with weekly scalp DPC. The study extracted total RNA from unfractionated whole blood. The CDR3 runs 16 residues. Germline CDR1 reads SGHAT; CDR2 reads FQNNGV. Trimming took off 1 base at V and 7 bases at J, with 17 bases between the two ends. The sequenced sample was whole blood, obtained in connection with sensitization to the hapten diphenylcyclopropenone (DPC). The chain is built from TRBV11-2 and TRBJ2-4; possible D gene TRBD1, 6 bases. The clonotype was recovered from a woman in her sixties or seventies with alopecia areata. Some clones in this sample may be carry-over from other donors' samples. CDR3 sequence reads: CASSLAGHPLLNIQYF. CDR3 DNA sequence: TGTGCCAGCAGCTTAGCGGGACACCCTCTGCTGAACATTCAGTACTTC.